Sequencing of this T cell receptor (beta chain) was carried out in a study of T cells in tuberculosis. Profiling relied on immunoSEQ multiplex PCR, and the TCRdb table lists in-frame clones only, not all of them. The data show 88,000 or so clones, under 95% seen once. Germline CDR1 SNHLY, CDR2 FYNNEI. CDR3 length equals 14 residues. With 11 bases removed from V and 0 bases from J, the gap between germline ends came to 17 bases. Thawed, overnight-rested PBMC were stained with GMM-loaded CD1B tetramer, viability dye and anti-CD3, then sorted. C32 glucose monomycolate from Rhodococcus equi was loaded onto the CD1B tetramers.

Sequenced material: CD1b-GMM tetramer-negative cells sorted from PBMCs. This TCR derives from an adult woman with latent tuberculosis. This chain uses TRBV2 with TRBJ2-7; TRBD1 might be the D (6 bases). In DNA, the CDR3 is TGTGCCGGCGGGCCGGGACACATCTCCTACGAGCAGTACTTC. This encodes CAGGPGHISYEQYF.